This TCR beta chain is drawn from a study of blood T cell repertoires in COVID-19. Background on the study: The study drew acute and convalescent COVID-19 samples from the United States, Italy and Spain.

Only in-frame clones appear in the TCRdb table, and some are missing; sequencing was by immunoSEQ multiplex PCR. The sample lists 200,000 to 250,000 clones, less than 90% occurring once. The study assigned cohorts using participant-reported clinical history. Resolution of symptoms, clearance, or two negative PCRs was present in recovered Cohort 3 donors. Sequenced: PBMCs or T cells enriched from blood (not recorded which). The clonotype originates from a woman between 35 and 50 years old who had recovered from COVID-19.

The CDR3 is CASSSGTGGEAFF. The CDR3 DNA is TGTGCCAGCAGCTCCGGGACAGGGGGTGAAGCTTTCTTT. The J gene is TRBJ1-1, the V gene TRBV5-6; TRBD1 matches 11 bases. This CDR3 spans 13 amino acids. J gave up 7 bases and V 3 bases, and 2 bases lay outside the gene matches. In germline, CDR1 is SGHDT, CDR2 YYEEEE.